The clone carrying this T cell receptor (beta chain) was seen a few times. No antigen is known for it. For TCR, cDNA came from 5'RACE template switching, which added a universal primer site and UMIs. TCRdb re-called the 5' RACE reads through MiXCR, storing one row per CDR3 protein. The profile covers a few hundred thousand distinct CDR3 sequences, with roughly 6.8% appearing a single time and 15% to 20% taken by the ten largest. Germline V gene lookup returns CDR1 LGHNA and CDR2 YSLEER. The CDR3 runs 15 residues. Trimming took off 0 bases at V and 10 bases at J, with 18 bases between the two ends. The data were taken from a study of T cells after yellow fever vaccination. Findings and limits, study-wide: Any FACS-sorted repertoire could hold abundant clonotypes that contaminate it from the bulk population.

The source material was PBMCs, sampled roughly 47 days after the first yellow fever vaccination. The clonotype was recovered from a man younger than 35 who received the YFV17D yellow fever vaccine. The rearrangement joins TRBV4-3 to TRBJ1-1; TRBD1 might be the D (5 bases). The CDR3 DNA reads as TGCGCCAGCAGCCAAGAGACCGGGACCCTCGTGGGAGCTTTCTTT. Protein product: CASSQETGTLVGAFF.